This entry lists 4 T cell receptor beta chains sequenced from one sample in a study of blood T cell repertoires in COVID-19. This table comes from immunoSEQ multiplex PCR, and its TCRdb copy is limited to in-frame clones, with some not included. Of roughly 63,000 clones listed, approximately 79% are singletons. The specimen was peripheral blood. The receptors were gathered from a human donor in a cohort sampled during active COVID-19.

J is TRBJ2-7 and V is TRBV27; TRBD1 matches at 9 bases. Germline lookup yields CDR1 MNHEY and CDR2 SMNVEV (reference sequence). V shed 4 bases, J shed 2 bases, and the junction held 3 bases outside the gene matches. The CDR3 runs 14 residues. Here the CDR3 reads CASSSGQGTYEQYF. CDR3 bases: TGTGCCAGCAGTTCGGGACAGGGTACCTACGAGCAGTACTTC.

This sequence joins TRBV15 and TRBJ1-5; tentative D call: TRBD1 (6 bases). This CDR3 comprises 15 residues. With 0 bases removed from V and 6 bases from J, the gap between germline ends came to 12 bases. Germline loops: CDR1 LNHNV, CDR2 YYDKDF (reference sequence). CDR3 sequence: CATSRDRQDGQPQHF. CDR3 in DNA: TGTGCCACCAGCAGAGATAGACAGGACGGTCAGCCCCAGCATTTT.

CDR3 amino acids: CASSWVSVSGYEAFF. CDR3 DNA: TGTGCCAGCAGCTGGGTGTCTGTATCAGGGTATGAAGCTTTCTTT. The J gene is TRBJ1-1, the V gene TRBV7-2; possible D gene TRBD1, 5 bases. The CDR3 runs to 15 residues. V shed 4 bases and J shed 7 bases, with 19 bases lying between them. CDR1 and CDR2 (germline): SGHTA, FQGNSA.

The J gene is TRBJ2-7, the V gene TRBV6-5, with D tentatively TRBD1 (5 bases). Trimming took 7 bases from V and 0 from J, leaving 13 bases between them. The CDR3 is 14 residues long. The germline gives CDR1 MNHEY, CDR2 SVGAGI. Here the CDR3 reads CASTPRQGSYEQYF. The CDR3 nucleotides are TGTGCCAGCACCCCCCGGCAGGGCTCCTACGAGCAGTACTTC.